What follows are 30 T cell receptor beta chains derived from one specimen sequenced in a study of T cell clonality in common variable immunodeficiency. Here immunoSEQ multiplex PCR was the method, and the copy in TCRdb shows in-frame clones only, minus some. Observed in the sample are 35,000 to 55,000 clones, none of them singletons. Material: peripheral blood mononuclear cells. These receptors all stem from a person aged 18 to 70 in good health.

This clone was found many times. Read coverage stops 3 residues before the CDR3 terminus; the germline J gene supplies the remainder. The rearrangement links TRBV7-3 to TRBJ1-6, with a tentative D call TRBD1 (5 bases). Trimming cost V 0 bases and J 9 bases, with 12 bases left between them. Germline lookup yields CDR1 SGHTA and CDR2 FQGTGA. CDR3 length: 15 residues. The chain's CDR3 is CASSLTQPGGSPLHF. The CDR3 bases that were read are TGTGCCAGCAGCTTAACGCAGCCGGGGGGTTCACCC.

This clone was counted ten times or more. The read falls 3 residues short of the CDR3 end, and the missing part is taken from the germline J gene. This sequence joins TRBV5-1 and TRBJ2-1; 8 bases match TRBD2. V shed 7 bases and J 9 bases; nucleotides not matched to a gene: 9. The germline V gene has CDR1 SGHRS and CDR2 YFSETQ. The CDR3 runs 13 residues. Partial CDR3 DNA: TGCGCCAGCCGTGGTAGCGGGACCGGTGAG. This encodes CASRGSGTGE. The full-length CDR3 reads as CASRGSGTGEQFF.

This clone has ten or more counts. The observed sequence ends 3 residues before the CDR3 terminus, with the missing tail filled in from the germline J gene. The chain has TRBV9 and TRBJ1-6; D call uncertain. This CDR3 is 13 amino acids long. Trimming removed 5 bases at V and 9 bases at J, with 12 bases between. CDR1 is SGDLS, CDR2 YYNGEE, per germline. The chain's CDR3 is CASSLEGPSPLHF. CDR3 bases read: TGTGCCAGCAGTTTAGAGGGCCCTTCACCC.

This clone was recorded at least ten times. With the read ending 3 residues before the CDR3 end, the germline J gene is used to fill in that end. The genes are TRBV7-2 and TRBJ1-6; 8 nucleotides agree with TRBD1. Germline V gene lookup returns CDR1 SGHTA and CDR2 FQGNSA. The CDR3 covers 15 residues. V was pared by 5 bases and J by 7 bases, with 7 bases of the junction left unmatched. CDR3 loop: CASSQDRVGNSPLHF. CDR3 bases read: TGTGCCAGCAGCCAGGACAGGGTCGGAAATTCACCC.

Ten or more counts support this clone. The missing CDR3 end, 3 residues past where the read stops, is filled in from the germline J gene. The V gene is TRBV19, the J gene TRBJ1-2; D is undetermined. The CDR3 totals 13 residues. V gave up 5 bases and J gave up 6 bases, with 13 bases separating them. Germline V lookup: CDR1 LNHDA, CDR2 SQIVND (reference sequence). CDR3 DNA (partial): TGTGCCAGTAGTCCTCGGGCGGGCGATGGC. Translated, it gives CASSPRAGDG. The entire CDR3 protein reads CASSPRAGDGYTF. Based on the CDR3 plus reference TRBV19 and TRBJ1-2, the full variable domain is DGGITQSPKYLFRKEGQNVTLSCEQNLNHDAMYWYRQDPGQGLRLIYYSQIVNDFQKGDIAEGYSVSREKKESFPLTVTSAQKNPTAFYLCASSPRAGDGYTFGSGTRLTVV.

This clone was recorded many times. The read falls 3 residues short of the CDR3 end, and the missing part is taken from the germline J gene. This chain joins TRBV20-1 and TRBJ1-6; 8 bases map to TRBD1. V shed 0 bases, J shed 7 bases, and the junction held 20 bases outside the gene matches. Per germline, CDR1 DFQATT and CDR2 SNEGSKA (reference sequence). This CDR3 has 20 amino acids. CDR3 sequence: CSARDKGQGGIWLGNSPLHF. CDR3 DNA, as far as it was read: TGCAGTGCTAGAGATAAAGGACAGGGAGGAATATGGCTAGGCAATTCACCC.

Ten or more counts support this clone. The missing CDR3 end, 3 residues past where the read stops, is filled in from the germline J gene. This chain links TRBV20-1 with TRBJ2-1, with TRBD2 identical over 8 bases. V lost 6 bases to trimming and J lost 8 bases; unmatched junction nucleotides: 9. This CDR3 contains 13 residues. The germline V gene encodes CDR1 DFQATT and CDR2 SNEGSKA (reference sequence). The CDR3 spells CSAQAGVTDEQFF. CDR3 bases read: TGCAGTGCCCAAGCGGGAGTGACCGATGAG.

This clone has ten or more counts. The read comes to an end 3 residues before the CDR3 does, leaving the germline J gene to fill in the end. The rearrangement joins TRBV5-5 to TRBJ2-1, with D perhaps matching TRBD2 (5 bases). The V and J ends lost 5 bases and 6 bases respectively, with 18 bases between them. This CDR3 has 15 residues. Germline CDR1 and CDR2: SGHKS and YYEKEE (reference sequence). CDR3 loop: CASRWAGTAGNEQFF. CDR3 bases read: TGTGCCAGCAGGTGGGCGGGCACGGCGGGCAATGAG.

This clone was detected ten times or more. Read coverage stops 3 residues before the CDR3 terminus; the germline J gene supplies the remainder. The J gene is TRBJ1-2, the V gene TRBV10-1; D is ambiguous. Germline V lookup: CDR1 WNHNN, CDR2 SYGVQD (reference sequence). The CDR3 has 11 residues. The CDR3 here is CASTPRRGYTF. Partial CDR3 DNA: TGCGCCAGCACCCCCCGGCGGGGC.

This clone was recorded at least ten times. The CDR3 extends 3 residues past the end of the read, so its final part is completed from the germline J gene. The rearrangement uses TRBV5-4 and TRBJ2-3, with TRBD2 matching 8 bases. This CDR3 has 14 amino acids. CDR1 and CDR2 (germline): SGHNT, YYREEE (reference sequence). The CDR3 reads CASSRAGDQETQYF. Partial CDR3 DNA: TGTGCCAGCAGCCGAGCGGGGGACCAAGAGACG.

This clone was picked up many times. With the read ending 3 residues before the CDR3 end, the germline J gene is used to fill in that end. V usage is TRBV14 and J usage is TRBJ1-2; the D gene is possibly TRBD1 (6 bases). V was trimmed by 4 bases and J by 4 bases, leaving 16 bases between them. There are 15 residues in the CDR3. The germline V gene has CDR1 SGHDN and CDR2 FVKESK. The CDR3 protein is CASSRTTGYIYGYTF. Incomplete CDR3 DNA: TGTGCCAGCAGCCGCACGACAGGATACATCTATGGC. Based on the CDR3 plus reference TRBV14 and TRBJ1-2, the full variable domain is EAGVTQFPSHSVIEKGQTVTLRCDPISGHDNLYWYRRVMGKEIKFLLHFVKESKQDESGMPNNRFLAERTGGTYSTLKVQPAELEDSGVYFCASSRTTGYIYGYTFGSGTRLTVV.

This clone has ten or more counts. CDR3: CASNLSGYRSTEAFF. The CDR3 DNA, read in part, is TGTGCCAGCAATCTGTCTGGGTACAGAAGCACTGAA. The chain employs TRBV28 and TRBJ1-1, with no clear D. The CDR3 end is not reached by the read, which stops 3 residues before it; the germline J gene fills it in. The germline V and J ends were trimmed by 7 bases and 4 bases, with 19 bases remaining between them. Per the germline V gene, CDR1 is MDHEN and CDR2 is SYDVKM. The CDR3 spans 15 residues.

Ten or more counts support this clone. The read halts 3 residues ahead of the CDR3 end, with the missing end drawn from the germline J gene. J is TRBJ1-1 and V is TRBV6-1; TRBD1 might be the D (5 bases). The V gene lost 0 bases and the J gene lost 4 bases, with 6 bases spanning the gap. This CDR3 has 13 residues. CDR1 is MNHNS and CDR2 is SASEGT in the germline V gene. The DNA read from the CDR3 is TGTGCCAGCAGTGAAGCGAGGGGCACTGAA. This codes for CASSEARGTE. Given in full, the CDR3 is CASSEARGTEAFF.

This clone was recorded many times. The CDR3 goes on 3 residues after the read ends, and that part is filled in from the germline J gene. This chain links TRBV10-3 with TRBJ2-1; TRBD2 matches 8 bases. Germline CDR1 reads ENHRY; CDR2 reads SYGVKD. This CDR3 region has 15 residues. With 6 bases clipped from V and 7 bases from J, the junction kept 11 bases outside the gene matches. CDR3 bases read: TGTGCCATCAGCCCCCCCAGCGGGGGACCTAATGAG. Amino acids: CAISPPSGGPNE. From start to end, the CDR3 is CAISPPSGGPNEQFF.

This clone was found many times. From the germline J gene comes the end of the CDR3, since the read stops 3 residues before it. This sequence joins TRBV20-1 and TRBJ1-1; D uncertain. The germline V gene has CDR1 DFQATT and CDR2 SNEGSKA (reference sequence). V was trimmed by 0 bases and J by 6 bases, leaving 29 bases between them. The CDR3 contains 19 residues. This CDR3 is CSARDRRRWAPAAPPEAFF. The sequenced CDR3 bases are TGCAGTGCTAGAGATAGGCGCAGGTGGGCCCCCGCTGCGCCCCCTGAA.

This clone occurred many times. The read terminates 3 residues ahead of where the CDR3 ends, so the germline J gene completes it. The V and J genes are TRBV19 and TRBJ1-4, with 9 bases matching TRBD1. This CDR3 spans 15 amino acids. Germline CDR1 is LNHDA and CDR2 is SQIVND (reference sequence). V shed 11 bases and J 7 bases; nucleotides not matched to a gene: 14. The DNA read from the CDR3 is TGTGCCGCATCCACTCCGGGACAGGGCAGTGAAAAA. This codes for CAASTPGQGSEK. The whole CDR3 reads CAASTPGQGSEKLFF.

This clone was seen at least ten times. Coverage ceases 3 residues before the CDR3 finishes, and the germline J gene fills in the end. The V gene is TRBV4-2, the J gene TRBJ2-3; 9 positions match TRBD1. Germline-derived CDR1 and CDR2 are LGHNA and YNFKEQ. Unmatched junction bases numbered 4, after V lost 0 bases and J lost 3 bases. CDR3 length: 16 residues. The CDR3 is CASSQDWGQGTDTQYF. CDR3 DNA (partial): TGTGCCAGCAGCCAAGATTGGGGACAGGGTACAGATACG.

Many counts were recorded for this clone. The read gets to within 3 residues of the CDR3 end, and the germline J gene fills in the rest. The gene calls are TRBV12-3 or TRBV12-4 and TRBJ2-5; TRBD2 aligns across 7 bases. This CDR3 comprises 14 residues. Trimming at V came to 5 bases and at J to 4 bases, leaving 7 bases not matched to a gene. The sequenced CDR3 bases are TGTGCCAGCAGTGGGGACTACCTAGCAGAGACC. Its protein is CASSGDYLAET. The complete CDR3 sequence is CASSGDYLAETQYF.

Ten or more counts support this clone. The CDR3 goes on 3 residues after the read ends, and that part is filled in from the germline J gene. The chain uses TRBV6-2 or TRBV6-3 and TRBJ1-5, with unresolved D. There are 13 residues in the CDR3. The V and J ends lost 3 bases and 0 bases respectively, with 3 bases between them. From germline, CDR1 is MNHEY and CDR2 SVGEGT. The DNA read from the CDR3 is TGTGCCAGCAGTTATAGTAGCAATCAGCCC. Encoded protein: CASSYSSNQP. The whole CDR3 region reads CASSYSSNQPQHF.

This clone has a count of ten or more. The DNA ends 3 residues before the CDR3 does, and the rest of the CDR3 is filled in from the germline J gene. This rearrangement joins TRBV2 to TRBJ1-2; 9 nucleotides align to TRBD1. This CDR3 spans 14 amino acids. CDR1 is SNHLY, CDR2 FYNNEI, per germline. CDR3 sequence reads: CASSPFRQGEGYTF. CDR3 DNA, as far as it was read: TGTGCCAGCAGCCCTTTTCGACAGGGGGAAGGC. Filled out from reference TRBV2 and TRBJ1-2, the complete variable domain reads EPEVTQTPSHQVTQMGQEVILRCVPISNHLYFYWYRQILGQKVEFLVSFYNNEISEKSEIFDDQFSVERPDGSNFTLKIRSTKLEDSAMYFCASSPFRQGEGYTFGSGTRLTVV.

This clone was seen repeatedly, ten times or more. Incomplete CDR3 DNA: TGCAGCGCTGATGGTTATGGGGCGGTAAATGACGAGACC. Its protein is CSADGYGAVNDET. In full, the CDR3 is CSADGYGAVNDETQYF. This chain uses TRBV29-1 with TRBJ2-5; the D gene is possibly TRBD1 (5 bases). The CDR3 end is not reached by the read, which stops 3 residues before it; the germline J gene fills it in. The ends were cut back, 7 bases at V and 5 bases at J, with 26 bases in the middle. Germline CDR1 is SQVTM and CDR2 is ANQGSEA. CDR3 length equals 16 residues.

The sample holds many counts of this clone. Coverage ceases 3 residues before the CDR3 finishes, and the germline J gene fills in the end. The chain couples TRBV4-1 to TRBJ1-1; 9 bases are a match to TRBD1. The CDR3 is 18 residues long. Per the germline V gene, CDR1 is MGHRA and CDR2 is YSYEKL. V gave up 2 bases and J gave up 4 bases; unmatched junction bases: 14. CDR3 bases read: TGCGCCAGCAGCCAAAATACCGGGACAGGGAGTTCGGTCACTGAA. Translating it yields CASSQNTGTGSSVTE. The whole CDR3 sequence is CASSQNTGTGSSVTEAFF.

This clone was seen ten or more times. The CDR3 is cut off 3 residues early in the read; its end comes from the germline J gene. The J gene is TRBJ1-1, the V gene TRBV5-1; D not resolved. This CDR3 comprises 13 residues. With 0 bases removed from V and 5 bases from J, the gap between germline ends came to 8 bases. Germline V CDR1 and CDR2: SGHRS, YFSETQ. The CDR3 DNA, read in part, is TGCGCCAGCAGCTTGGGGGCGACAACTGAA. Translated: CASSLGATTE. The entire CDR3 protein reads CASSLGATTEAFF.

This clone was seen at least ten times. The sequenced CDR3 bases are TGTGCCTCTACAGGGGCTCGTGAG. It yields the protein CASTGARE. The entire CDR3 sequence reads CASTGAREQFF. The chain has TRBV6-2 or TRBV6-3 and TRBJ2-1; 7 bases are a match to TRBD1. The CDR3 end lies 3 residues beyond the end of the read and is filled in from the germline J gene. This CDR3 has 11 residues. The V and J ends lost 11 bases and 9 bases, in that order; junction bases with no gene match: 7. Per the germline V gene, CDR1 is MNHEY and CDR2 is SVGEGT.

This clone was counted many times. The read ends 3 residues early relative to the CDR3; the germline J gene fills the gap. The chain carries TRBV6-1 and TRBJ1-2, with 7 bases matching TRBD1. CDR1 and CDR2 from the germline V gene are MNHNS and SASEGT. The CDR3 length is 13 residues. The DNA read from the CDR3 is TGTGCCAGCAGTGAAGGGGGACAGAGCGGC. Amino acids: CASSEGGQSG. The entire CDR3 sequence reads CASSEGGQSGYTF.

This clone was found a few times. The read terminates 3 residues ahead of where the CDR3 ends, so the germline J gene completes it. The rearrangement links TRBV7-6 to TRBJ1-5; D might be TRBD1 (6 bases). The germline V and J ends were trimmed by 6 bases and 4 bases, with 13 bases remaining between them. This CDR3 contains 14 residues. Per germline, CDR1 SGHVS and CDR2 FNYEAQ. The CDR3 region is CASSPSGENQPQHF. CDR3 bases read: TGTGCCAGCAGTCCCTCAGGGGAGAATCAGCCC.

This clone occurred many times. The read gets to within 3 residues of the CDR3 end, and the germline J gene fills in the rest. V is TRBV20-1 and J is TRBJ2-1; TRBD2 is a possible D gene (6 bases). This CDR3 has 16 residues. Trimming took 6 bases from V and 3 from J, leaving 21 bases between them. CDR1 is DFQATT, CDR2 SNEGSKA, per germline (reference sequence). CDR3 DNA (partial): TGCAGTGCCTATAGCAGGGACTTTCCGGACTACAATGAG. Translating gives CSAYSRDFPDYNE. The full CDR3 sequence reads CSAYSRDFPDYNEQFF.

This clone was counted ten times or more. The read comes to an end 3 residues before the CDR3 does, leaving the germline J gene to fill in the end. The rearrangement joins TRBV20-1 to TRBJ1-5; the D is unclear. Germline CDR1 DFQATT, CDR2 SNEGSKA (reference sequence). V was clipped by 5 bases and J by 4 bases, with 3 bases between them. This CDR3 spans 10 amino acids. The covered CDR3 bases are TGCAGTGCTCGTAATCAGCCC. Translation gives CSARNQP. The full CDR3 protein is CSARNQPQHF.

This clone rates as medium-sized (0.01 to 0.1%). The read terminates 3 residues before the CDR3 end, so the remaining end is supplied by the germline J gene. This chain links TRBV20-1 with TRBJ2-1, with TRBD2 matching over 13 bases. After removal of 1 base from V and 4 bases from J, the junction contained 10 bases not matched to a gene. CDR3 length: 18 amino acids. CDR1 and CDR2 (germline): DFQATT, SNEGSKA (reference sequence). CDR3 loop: CSARGHTGTSGVYNEQFF. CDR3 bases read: TGCAGTGCTAGAGGGCATACCGGGACTAGCGGGGTATACAATGAG.

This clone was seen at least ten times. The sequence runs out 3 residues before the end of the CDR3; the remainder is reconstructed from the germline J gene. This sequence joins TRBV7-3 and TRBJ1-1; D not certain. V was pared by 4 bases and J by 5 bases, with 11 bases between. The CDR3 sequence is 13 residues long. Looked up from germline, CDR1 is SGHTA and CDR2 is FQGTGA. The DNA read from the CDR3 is TGTGCCAGCAGCTCACTGCTACGGACTGAA. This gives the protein CASSSLLRTE. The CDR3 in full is CASSSLLRTEAFF.